One and the same sample provided the 14 T cell receptor beta chains below, sequenced in a study of beta chain features in type 1 diabetes. Whole-study findings and limits: Shortening that was moderate but significant affected the TCRB CDR3s of Type 1 diabetes patients in all four CD4+ subsets.

What was sequenced were expressed TCRB transcripts, since all of the isolated RNA had been reverse transcribed. Sequenced by immunoSEQ multiplex PCR; TCRdb stores in-frame clones only, minus some. There are approximately 250,000 clones in the sample; more than 15% occur only once, and 0.08% to 0.095% lies in the top ten. Which antigens these TCRs recognize remains unknown. Sequencing was carried out using naive CD4+ T cells from blood. These receptors came from a man aged 25-45 years with type 1 diabetes.

V is TRBV7-6 and J is TRBJ2-5; D not resolved. Germline CDR1 is SGHVS and CDR2 is FNYEAQ. CDR3 length: 13 amino acids. V shed 3 bases and J shed 5 bases, with 10 bases lying between them. The CDR3 nucleotides are TGTGCCAGCAGCTTTCAGCTCCGGGAGACCCAGTACTTC. Translation: CASSFQLRETQYF. The full variable domain, in which reference TRBV7-6 and TRBJ2-5 provide the parts outside the CDR3, is GAGVSQSPRYKVTKRGQDVALRCDPISGHVSLYWYRQALGQGPEFLTYFNYEAQQDKSGLPNDRFSAERPEGSISTLTIQRTEQRDSAMYRCASSFQLRETQYFGPGTRLLVL.

The chain employs TRBV29-1 and TRBJ1-1; TRBD1 might be the D (5 bases). Germline V gene sequence: CDR1 SQVTM, CDR2 ANQGSEA. The CDR3 extends over 11 amino acids. The germline V and J ends were trimmed by 6 bases and 8 bases, with 13 bases remaining between them. For the CDR3, the DNA is TGCAGCGTGCGAGACAGAGACGAAGCTTTCTTT. The encoded protein is CSVRDRDEAFF.

This clone has more than one count but fewer than ten. The chain has TRBV30 and TRBJ1-2, with D perhaps TRBD1 (6 bases). CDR1 GTSNPN and CDR2 SVGIG come from the germline V gene (reference sequence). This CDR3 comprises 12 residues. Trimming removed 3 bases from V and 6 bases from J, with 11 bases in between. In DNA, the CDR3 is TGTGCCTGGAGCCGGGGGCAGGATGGCTACACCTTC. The encoded protein is CAWSRGQDGYTF.

CDR3 nucleotide sequence: TGTGCCAGCAGCTTAAATGGACTAGCGGGAGCTCGCGAGCAGTACTTC. Amino acids: CASSLNGLAGAREQYF. The V call is TRBV7-2, the J call TRBJ2-7; TRBD2 matches at 13 bases. J gave up 6 bases and V 2 bases, and 7 bases lay outside the gene matches. Germline V lookup: CDR1 SGHTA, CDR2 FQGNSA. The CDR3 spans 16 residues.

The chain employs TRBV30 and TRBJ2-1; perhaps TRBD1 as D (6 bases). CDR1 and CDR2 from the germline V gene are GTSNPN and SVGIG (reference sequence). The CDR3 covers 15 residues. The germline V and J ends were trimmed by 5 bases and 4 bases, with 18 bases remaining between them. The CDR3 is CAWGVDSRLYNEQFF. CDR3 DNA sequence: TGTGCCTGGGGGGTGGACAGCCGCCTTTACAATGAGCAGTTCTTC.

The genes are TRBV25-1 and TRBJ2-1; 8 bases align to TRBD2. Losses at the gene ends were 8 bases for V and 4 bases for J; bases not matched to a gene: 10. CDR3 length equals 15 residues. From germline, CDR1 is MGHDK and CDR2 SYGVNS. This chain's CDR3 is CASGPSLAGYNEQFF. The CDR3 DNA sequence: TGTGCCAGCGGACCGAGCTTAGCGGGGTACAATGAGCAGTTCTTC. The variable domain in full, with the rest retrieved from reference TRBV25-1 and TRBJ2-1, is EADIYQTPRYLVIGTGKKITLECSQTMGHDKMYWYQQDPGMELHLIHYSYGVNSTEKGDLSSESTVSRIRTEHFPLTLESARPSHTSQYLCASGPSLAGYNEQFFGPGTRLTVL.

The chain couples TRBV2 to TRBJ2-3; D gene ambiguous. CDR3 length: 14 residues. CDR1 and CDR2 from the germline V gene are SNHLY and FYNNEI. Deletions cut 10 bases from V and 2 bases from J, with 16 bases between. The CDR3 DNA follows: TGTGCCACCACCCGTTCCGGGTACACAGATACGCAGTATTTT. This encodes CATTRSGYTDTQYF.

The chain is built from TRBV28 and TRBJ2-5, with 7 positions matching TRBD1. Germline V gene sequence: CDR1 MDHEN, CDR2 SYDVKM. V was clipped by 5 bases and J by 5 bases; unmatched bases: 11. This CDR3 is built from 15 residues. Here the CDR3 reads CASSPSTGIMETQYF. For the CDR3, the DNA is TGTGCCAGCAGTCCGTCGACAGGGATTATGGAGACCCAGTACTTC.

The rearrangement links TRBV4-3 to TRBJ2-1; D is possibly TRBD2 (5 bases). The V and J ends lost 0 bases and 0 bases respectively, with 12 bases between them. The CDR3 spans 17 residues. Per the germline V gene, CDR1 is LGHNA and CDR2 is YSLEER. For the CDR3, the DNA is TGCGCCAGCAGCCAAGATCCAGAAGCGGTCTCCTACAATGAGCAGTTCTTC. It translates to CASSQDPEAVSYNEQFF.

The genes are TRBV25-1 and TRBJ2-7; D might be TRBD1 (5 bases). Germline V lookup: CDR1 MGHDK, CDR2 SYGVNS. The V end lost 6 bases, the J end lost 7 bases, and 10 bases lay between the germline ends. CDR3 length equals 11 residues. CDR3 amino acids: CASSLAGEQYF. The CDR3 DNA sequence: TGTGCCAGCAGCCTCGCAGGGGAGCAGTACTTC.

This clone was picked up a small number of times. The CDR3 region has the DNA TGCGCCAGCAGCCGGAACGGGGACCGAGGCTACACCTTC. Amino acids: CASSRNGDRGYTF. The chain joins TRBV4-1 to TRBJ1-2; perhaps TRBD1 as D (5 bases). CDR1 is MGHRA and CDR2 is YSYEKL in the germline V gene. The CDR3 is made up of 13 amino acids. The ends were cut back, 4 bases at V and 8 bases at J, with 14 bases in the middle.

This chain connects TRBV9 to TRBJ2-1; 7 nucleotides agree with TRBD2. CDR1 is SGDLS, CDR2 YYNGEE, per germline. V shed 0 bases, J shed 12 bases, and the junction held 15 bases outside the gene matches. The CDR3 runs to 16 residues. This CDR3 reads CASSVVTGGSDGRQFF. The CDR3 nucleotides read TGTGCCAGCAGCGTAGTTACGGGAGGATCAGACGGGCGGCAGTTCTTC.

This clone turned up a few times. V is TRBV5-1 and J is TRBJ2-1; 7 positions match TRBD2. The CDR3 contains 13 residues. The germline V gene has CDR1 SGHRS and CDR2 YFSETQ. J was trimmed by 8 bases and V by 2 bases; bases with no gene match: 4. This CDR3 reads CASSFVGRDEQFF. The CDR3 DNA sequence: TGCGCCAGCAGCTTTGTAGGGAGGGATGAGCAGTTCTTC.

The table lists this clone with a few counts. J is TRBJ2-3 and V is TRBV29-1, with D maybe TRBD1 (6 bases). Trimming shortened V by 4 bases and J by 1 base, and 15 bases separated the two germline ends. The germline CDR1 and CDR2 sequences are SQVTM and ANQGSEA. The CDR3 contains 15 residues. CDR3 coding DNA: TGCAGCGTTGTTGCTACAGGGATTGGCACAGATACGCAGTATTTT. Translation: CSVVATGIGTDTQYF.